The entry that follows covers one TCR beta chain sequence. Its specific antigen is unknown. No much larger clone is present one base from it, and per-base qualities are unavailable. The junction carries 16 bases between V and J, which are trimmed by 2 bases and 5 bases respectively. Spanning cysteine to phenylalanine, the CDR3 consists of 15 amino acids. The only DNA kept is the CDR3, 45 bases in frame from the first base. CDR1 and CDR2 are read off the germline V gene as SGHRS and YFSETQ. This sample stems from a study of PD-1 blockade in classical Hodgkin lymphoma (dated by TCRdb to about 2020). Broadly, across the study: Nivolumab dosing was 3 mg/kg intravenously every 2 weeks, continuing until either disease progression or unacceptable toxicity. To define a peripheral blood immune signature of response to PD-1 blockade in classical Hodgkin lymphoma, the study combined TCR beta sequencing with CyTOF.

Genomic DNA was extracted with the Qiagen DNeasy kit from unsorted PBMCs and from negatively selected CD4+ and CD8+ fractions. Using primers that anneal to V and J segments, immunoSEQ multiplex PCR amplified the TCR beta CDR3 regions. A synthetic immune receptor repertoire was used to minimize amplification bias, and any residual bias was removed computationally once sequencing was done. On the study's bioinformatics: Custom Python scripts were used to quantify repertoire diversity as the Shannon entropy index. The unsorted, CD4+ and CD8+ repertoires were each analyzed separately, with the exception of combined analyses, where CD4+ and CD8+ sequences were merged in silico. Clonal expansion was defined as a frequency increase of at least 2-fold after treatment compared with C1D1, and clones undetected at baseline were assigned a pseudocount of 0.5. Singleton clones were defined as clones with 0 or 1 copy at C1D1, and non-singleton clones were defined as clones with 2 or more copies. By matching protein sequences in sorted samples from the same patient, clones expanded in unsorted samples were annotated as CD4+, CD8+ or unknown. Diversity changes from C1D1 to C4D1 were tested in paired samples using Wilcoxon tests. The clones in this table, taken by TCRdb from immuneACCESS, are in-frame only. Not every clone is retained; where verified, under half of the shortfall comes from an unresolved V gene, and the cause of the rest is unknown. Clone size and V and J calls were adopted from that table, with D and trimming inferred from the DNA. This sample lists around 65,000 clones; around nine tenths were detected once. The ten largest account for about 8.3% of the sample.

Here is what the overall study found, with its caveats: The study was restricted to a single clinical trial cohort, and the causes of repertoire differences, possibly disease activity or prior therapy, were left undefined. Patients starting nivolumab less than 1 year after ASCT had lower diversity and were excluded from later analyses to avoid confounding by immune reconstitution. A significant rise by C4D1 was seen in CD4+ but not CD8+ TCR diversity (p=0.0027 vs p=0.16), with the rise being most apparent in complete responders (p=0.02). Baseline TCR diversity was reported to be lower in newly diagnosed patients than in healthy donors and to be lower still in relapsed/refractory patients. Baseline diversity similar to that of newly diagnosed patients was observed in trial patients achieving complete response, whereas significantly lower diversity was observed in partial responders and progressors.

The meaning of the sample's time point label: cycle 4 day 1 (C4D1), after less than 7 weeks of nivolumab. Every trial patient had relapsed after autologous stem cell transplantation, and cohorts A, B and C differed in prior brentuximab vedotin exposure. A total of more than 55 patients with relapsed/refractory classical Hodgkin lymphoma made up the trial cohort, and each patient's best overall response was complete response, partial response or progressive disease. Single-agent nivolumab was administered to trial patients in the multi-cohort phase II CheckMate 205 trial. An independent review committee assessed best overall response using the 2007 International Working Group response criteria. PBMCs from the trial were collected at three points: immediately before nivolumab initiation (C1D1), and during therapy at cycle 2 day 1 and cycle 4 day 1. Peripheral blood was collected in 8 mL Vacutainer Cell Preparation Tubes, from which PBMCs were isolated by centrifugation and then cryopreserved.

The material was peripheral blood mononuclear cells (PBMCs), obtained before the fourth cycle of nivolumab. Recombination joined TRBV5-1 with TRBJ2-5; a tentative D match to TRBD2 spans 7 bases. This sequence originates from a human donor with classical Hodgkin lymphoma. The CDR3 region: CASSFRGGYGETQYF. The nucleotides are TGCGCCAGCAGCTTTAGGGGGGGCTACGGGGAGACCCAGTACTTC.